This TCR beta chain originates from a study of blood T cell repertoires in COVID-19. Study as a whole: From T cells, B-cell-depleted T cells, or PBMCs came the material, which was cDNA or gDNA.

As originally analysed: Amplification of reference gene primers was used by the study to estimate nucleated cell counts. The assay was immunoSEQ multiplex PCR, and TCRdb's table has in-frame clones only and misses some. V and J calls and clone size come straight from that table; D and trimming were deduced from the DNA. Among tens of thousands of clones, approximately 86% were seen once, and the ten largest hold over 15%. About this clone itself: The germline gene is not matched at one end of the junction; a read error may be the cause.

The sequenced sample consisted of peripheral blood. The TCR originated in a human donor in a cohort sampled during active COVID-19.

Here the CDR3 DNA reads TGTGCCAGCAGCCGTTCCCCAACCTCTACGAGCATTGTACCTTTC. Residues: CASSRSPTSTSIVPF. The chain is built from TRBV7-2 and TRBJ2-7; D not certain. The CDR3 is 15 amino acids. Germline V gene data show CDR1 as SGHTA and CDR2 as FQGNSA.